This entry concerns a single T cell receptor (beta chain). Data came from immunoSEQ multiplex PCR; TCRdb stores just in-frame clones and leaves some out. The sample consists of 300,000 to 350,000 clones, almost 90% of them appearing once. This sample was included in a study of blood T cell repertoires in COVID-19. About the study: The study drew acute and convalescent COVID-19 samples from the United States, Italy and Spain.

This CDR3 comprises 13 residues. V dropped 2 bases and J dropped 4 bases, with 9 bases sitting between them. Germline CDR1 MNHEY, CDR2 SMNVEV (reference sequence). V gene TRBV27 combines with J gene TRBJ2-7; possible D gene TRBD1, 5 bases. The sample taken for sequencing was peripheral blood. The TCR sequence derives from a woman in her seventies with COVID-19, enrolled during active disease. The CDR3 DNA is TGTGCCAGCAGTTTAGACCAGGGATACGAGCAGTACTTC. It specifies CASSLDQGYEQYF.